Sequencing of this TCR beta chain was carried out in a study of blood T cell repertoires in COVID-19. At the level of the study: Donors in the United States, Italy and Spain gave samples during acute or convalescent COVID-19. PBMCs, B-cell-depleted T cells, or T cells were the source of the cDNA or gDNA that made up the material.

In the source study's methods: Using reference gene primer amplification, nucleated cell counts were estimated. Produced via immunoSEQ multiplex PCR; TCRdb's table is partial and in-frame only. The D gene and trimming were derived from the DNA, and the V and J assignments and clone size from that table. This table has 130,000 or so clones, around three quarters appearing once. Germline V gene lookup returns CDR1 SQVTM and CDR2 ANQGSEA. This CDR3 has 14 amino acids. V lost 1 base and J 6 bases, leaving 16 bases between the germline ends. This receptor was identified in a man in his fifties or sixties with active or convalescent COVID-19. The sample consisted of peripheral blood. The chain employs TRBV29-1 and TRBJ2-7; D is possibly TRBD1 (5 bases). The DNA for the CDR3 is TGCAGCGTTGAAGGAGCAGGGTCCCCCCGCGAGCAGTACTTC. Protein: CSVEGAGSPREQYF.